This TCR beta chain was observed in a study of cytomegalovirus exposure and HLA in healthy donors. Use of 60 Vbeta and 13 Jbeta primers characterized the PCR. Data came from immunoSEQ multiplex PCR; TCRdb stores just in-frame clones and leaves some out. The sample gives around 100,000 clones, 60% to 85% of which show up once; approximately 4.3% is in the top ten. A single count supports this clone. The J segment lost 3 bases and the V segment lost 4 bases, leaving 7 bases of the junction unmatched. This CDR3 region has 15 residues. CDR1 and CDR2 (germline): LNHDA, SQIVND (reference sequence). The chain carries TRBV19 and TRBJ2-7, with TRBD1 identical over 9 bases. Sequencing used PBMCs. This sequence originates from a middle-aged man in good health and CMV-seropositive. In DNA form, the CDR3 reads TGTGCCAGTAGTACTGGGACAGGGAAAAACTACGAGCAGTACTTC. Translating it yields CASSTGTGKNYEQYF.